Sequencing of this T cell receptor (beta chain) was carried out in a study of CD8+CD57+ T cells in acquired aplastic anemia. Turning to the study itself: On average, sorted CD4+ and CD8+ cells gave roughly 2.9 ug of DNA. The average read count for CD4+ cells in healthy donors was around 9.9 million. Overall study results and limits: Patients and healthy controls showed no significant CD8+ Simpson's diversity difference. Patients and controls shared some 30 CD8+ CDR3 sequences.

V gave up 0 bases and J gave up 5 bases, with 13 bases separating them. The CDR3 extends over 15 amino acids. Germline V CDR1 and CDR2: SGHRS, YFSETQ. Genomic DNA templated the TCR beta VDJ and CDR3 profiling. TCRdb reprocessed the reads with MiXCR, giving one entry per CDR3 protein. The data contain roughly 420,000 distinct CDR3 sequences, 60% to 80% of them seen just once; the ten biggest clones take up 4%. Turning to this clonotype: Its antigen is unknown.

The sequence was collected from a human donor in good health, serving as a control. The sequenced material came from sorted CD4+, CD8+, or CD8+CD57+ T cells (not recorded which) from PBMCs. V and J are TRBV5-1 and TRBJ2-3; TRBD2 might be the D (7 bases). CDR3 DNA: TGCGCCAGCAGCTTGGGGGGGGGCCAGGTAGATACGCAGTATTTT. Encoded protein: CASSLGGGQVDTQYF.